This T cell receptor beta chain is drawn from a study of blood T cell repertoires in COVID-19. Trimming took off 0 bases at V and 2 bases at J, with 15 bases between the two ends. Germline-derived CDR1 and CDR2 are KGHDR and SFDVKD. This CDR3 is built from 17 residues. The table lists this clone with a count of one. Using immunoSEQ multiplex PCR, the repertoire was profiled, and TCRdb retains in-frame clones only, with some absent. The table lists more than 65,000 clones, roughly nine tenths of them singletons. The clonotype originates from a man aged 45-60 years with acute or convalescent COVID-19. This chain uses TRBV24-1 with TRBJ1-2; D may be TRBD1 (5 bases). The sequenced material came from peripheral blood. CDR3 amino acids: CATSDLQMGLLNYGYTF. DNA of the CDR3: TGTGCCACCAGTGATTTGCAGATGGGACTCCTAAACTATGGCTACACCTTC.